The entry below describes one T cell receptor (beta chain). This sample is drawn from a study of blood T cell repertoires in COVID-19. In the study overall: From the United States, Italy and Spain came samples of acute and convalescent COVID-19. From T cells, B-cell-depleted T cells, or PBMCs came the material, which was cDNA or gDNA.

Per the original data handling: Nucleated cell counts were estimated from reference gene primer amplification. Clones were sequenced by immunoSEQ multiplex PCR, and TCRdb holds only the in-frame ones, with some missing. Clonal size and the V and J genes are those of that table, whereas D and trimming came from the DNA. The data hold about 64,000 clones, with about 88% observed a single time. Germline-derived CDR1 and CDR2 are MDHEN and SYDVKM. V lost 2 bases, J lost 8 bases, and 4 bases stayed unmatched. The CDR3 is 15 amino acids. This clonotype originated in a man in his 70s with acute or convalescent COVID-19. Specimen: peripheral blood. V is TRBV28 and J is TRBJ1-4; 11 bases line up with TRBD1. DNA of the CDR3: TGTGCCAGCAGTTTAGGACAGGGGGCGAGGGAAAAACTGTTTTTT. Amino acid sequence: CASSLGQGAREKLFF.